Listed below are T cell receptor beta chains from one sample, sequenced in a study of shared clonotypes between healthy human individuals. Generated by immunoSEQ multiplex PCR, the TCRdb table keeps only in-frame clones and is missing some. The repertoire holds 550,000 to 750,000 clones, with about 90% as singletons. Sequencing was performed on naive CD8+ T cells sorted from blood. These receptors were taken from a man in his thirties or forties in good health. The CDR3 runs from the conserved cysteine through the conserved F or W. A D gene is named only where the DNA matches it firmly. Clone size is stated in some rows and not others, as once, few, many or a class when expanded.

TRBV11-2,TRBD2,-,TRBJ2-1,CASSFPVTSGSTDYNEQFF,TGTGCCAGCAGTTTCCCAGTGACTAGCGGGAGTACGGACTACAATGAGCAGTTCTTC
TRBV27,-,few,TRBJ2-3,CASTARFGVATQYF,TGTGCCAGCACCGCCCGTTTTGGGGTTGCTACGCAGTATTTT
TRBV7-3,-,few,TRBJ2-2,CASSQHPGELFF,TGTGCCAGCAGCCAACATCCCGGGGAGCTGTTTTTT
TRBV7-9,-,-,TRBJ1-2,CASSMSGAPYNYGYTF,TGTGCCAGCAGCATGTCCGGCGCCCCGTATAACTATGGCTACACCTTC
TRBV19,-,-,TRBJ1-2,CASSELQMIDGYTF,TGTGCCAGTAGTGAGCTCCAGATGATAGATGGCTACACCTTC
TRBV9,-,-,TRBJ2-1,CASRPPTYNEQFF,TGTGCCAGCAGGCCCCCTACCTACAATGAGCAGTTCTTC
TRBV5-1,-,-,TRBJ1-4,CASSPFWTETNEKLFF,TGCGCCAGCAGTCCGTTCTGGACGGAAACTAATGAAAAACTGTTTTTT
TRBV10-2,TRBD2,-,TRBJ2-7,CASGGGGSYEQYF,TGCGCCAGCGGAGGCGGGGGCTCCTACGAGCAGTACTTC
TRBV7-9,TRBD1,-,TRBJ2-7,CASSPGTGKPYEQYF,TGTGCCAGCAGCCCCGGGACAGGAAAACCCTACGAGCAGTACTTC
TRBV9,-,-,TRBJ1-4,CASSVFGTGNEKLFF,TGTGCCAGCAGCGTGTTCGGGACGGGGAATGAAAAACTGTTTTTT
TRBV11-1,TRBD1,-,TRBJ2-7,CASSLDRANEQYF,TGTGCCAGCAGCTTGGACAGGGCAAACGAGCAGTACTTC
TRBV28,TRBD2,-,TRBJ2-2,CASSLAPGGTGELFF,TGTGCCAGCAGTTTAGCCCCGGGGGGGACCGGGGAGCTGTTTTTT
TRBV11-3,-,-,TRBJ2-4,CASSSRDQNIQYF,TGTGCCAGCAGCTCCCGGGACCAAAACATTCAGTACTTC
TRBV5-1,-,-,TRBJ1-1,CASADGGMRTEAFF,TGCGCCAGCGCCGACGGGGGCATGCGCACTGAAGCTTTCTTT
TRBV6-1,TRBD2,once,TRBJ2-3,CASSEGLAGPTQYF,TGTGCCAGCAGTGAAGGTCTAGCGGGTCCTACGCAGTATTTT
TRBV5-1,-,-,TRBJ2-5,CASSLTAGKGWETQYF,TGCGCCAGCAGCTTAACGGCAGGGAAAGGCTGGGAGACCCAGTACTTC
TRBV28,TRBD2,-,TRBJ2-7,CASRSKIVAGPIEQYF,TGTGCCAGCAGGTCTAAGATAGTAGCGGGACCCATCGAGCAGTACTTC
TRBV9,-,-,TRBJ2-7,CASSVEETEQYF,TGTGCCAGCAGCGTCGAGGAGACCGAGCAGTACTTC
TRBV6-5,-,-,TRBJ2-7,CASSLRNFEQYF,TGTGCCAGCAGCCTTCGAAATTTCGAGCAGTACTTC
TRBV28,TRBD1,-,TRBJ1-4,CASQDRGIEKLFF,TGTGCCAGCCAGGACAGGGGCATCGAAAAACTGTTTTTT
TRBV4-3,-,-,TRBJ2-1,CASSQVNSMGPYNEQFF,TGCGCCAGCAGCCAGGTCAACTCCATGGGGCCGTACAATGAGCAGTTCTTC
TRBV7-9,TRBD1,once,TRBJ2-3,CASAGTGRIYTDTQYF,TGTGCCAGCGCCGGGACAGGGCGGATATACACAGATACGCAGTATTTT